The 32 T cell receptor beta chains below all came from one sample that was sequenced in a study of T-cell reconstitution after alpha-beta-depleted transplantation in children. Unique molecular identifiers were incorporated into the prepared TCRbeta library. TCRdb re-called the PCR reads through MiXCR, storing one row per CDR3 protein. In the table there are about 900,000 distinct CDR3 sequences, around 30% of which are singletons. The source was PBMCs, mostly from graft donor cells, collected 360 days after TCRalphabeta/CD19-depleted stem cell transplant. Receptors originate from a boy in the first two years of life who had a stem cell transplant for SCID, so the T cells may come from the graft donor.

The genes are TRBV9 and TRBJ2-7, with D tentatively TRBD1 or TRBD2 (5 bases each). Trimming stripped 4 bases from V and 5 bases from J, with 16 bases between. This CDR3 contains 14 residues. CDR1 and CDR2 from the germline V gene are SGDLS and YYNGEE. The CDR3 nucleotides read TGTGCCAGCAGCCTTAGCTCTCTGGGGGACGAGCAGTACTTC. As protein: CASSLSSLGDEQYF.

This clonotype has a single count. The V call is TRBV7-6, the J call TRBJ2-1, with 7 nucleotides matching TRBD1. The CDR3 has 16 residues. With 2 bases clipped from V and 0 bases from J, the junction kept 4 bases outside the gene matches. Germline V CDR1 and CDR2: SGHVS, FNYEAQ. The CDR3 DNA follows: TGTGCCAGCAGCTTACAACAGGGGAGCTCCTACAATGAGCAGTTCTTC. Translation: CASSLQQGSSYNEQFF. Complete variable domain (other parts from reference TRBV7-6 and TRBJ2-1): GAGVSQSPRYKVTKRGQDVALRCDPISGHVSLYWYRQALGQGPEFLTYFNYEAQQDKSGLPNDRFSAERPEGSISTLTIQRTEQRDSAMYRCASSLQQGSSYNEQFFGPGTRLTVL.

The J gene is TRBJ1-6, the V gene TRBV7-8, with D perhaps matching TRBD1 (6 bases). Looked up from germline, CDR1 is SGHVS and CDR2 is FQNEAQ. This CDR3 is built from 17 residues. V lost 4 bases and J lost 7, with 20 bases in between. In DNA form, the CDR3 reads TGTGCCAGCAGCTCTGGACAGTTCGAGGGCACCAATTCACCCCTCCACTTT. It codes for CASSSGQFEGTNSPLHF.

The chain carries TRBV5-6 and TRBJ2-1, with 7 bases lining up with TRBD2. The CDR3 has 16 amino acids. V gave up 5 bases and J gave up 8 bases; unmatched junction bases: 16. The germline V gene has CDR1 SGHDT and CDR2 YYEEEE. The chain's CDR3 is CASSPGREPTLDEQFF. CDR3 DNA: TGTGCCAGCAGTCCAGGGAGGGAACCCACCTTAGATGAGCAGTTCTTC. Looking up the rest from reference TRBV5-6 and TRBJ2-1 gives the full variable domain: DAGVTQSPTHLIKTRGQQVTLRCSPKSGHDTVSWYQQALGQGPQFIFQYYEEEERQRGNFPDRFSGHQFPNYSSELNVNALLLGDSALYLCASSPGREPTLDEQFFGPGTRLTVL.

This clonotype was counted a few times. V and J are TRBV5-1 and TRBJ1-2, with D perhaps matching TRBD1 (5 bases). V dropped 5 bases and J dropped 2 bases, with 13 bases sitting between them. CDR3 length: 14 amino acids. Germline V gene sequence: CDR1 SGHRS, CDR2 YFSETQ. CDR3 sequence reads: CASRSGTENYGYTF. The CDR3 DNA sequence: TGCGCCAGCAGGTCCGGGACGGAGAACTATGGCTACACCTTC.

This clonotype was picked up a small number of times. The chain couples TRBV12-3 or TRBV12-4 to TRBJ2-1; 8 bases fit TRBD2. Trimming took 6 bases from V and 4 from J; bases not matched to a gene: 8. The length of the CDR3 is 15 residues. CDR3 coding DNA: TGTGCCAGCAGAGTAGCGGGACGGTTGTACAATGAGCAGTTCTTC. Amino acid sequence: CASRVAGRLYNEQFF.

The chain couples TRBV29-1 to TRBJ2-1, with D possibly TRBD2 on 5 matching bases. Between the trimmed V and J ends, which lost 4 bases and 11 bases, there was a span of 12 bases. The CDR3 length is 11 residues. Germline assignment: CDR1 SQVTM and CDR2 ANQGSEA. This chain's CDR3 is CSVAGRLQQFF. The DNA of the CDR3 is TGCAGCGTTGCGGGCAGACTACAGCAGTTCTTC.

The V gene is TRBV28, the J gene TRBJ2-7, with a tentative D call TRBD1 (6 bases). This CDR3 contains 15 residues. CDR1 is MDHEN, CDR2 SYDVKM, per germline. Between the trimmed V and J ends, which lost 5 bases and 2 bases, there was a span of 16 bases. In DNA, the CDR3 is TGTGCCAGCAGTCTAAACAGGGCCGGGACCTACGAGCAGTACTTC. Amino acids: CASSLNRAGTYEQYF.

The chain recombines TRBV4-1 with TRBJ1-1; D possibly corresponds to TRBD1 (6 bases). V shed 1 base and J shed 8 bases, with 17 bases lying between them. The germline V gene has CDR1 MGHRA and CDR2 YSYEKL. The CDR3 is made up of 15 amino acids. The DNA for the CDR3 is TGCGCCAGCAGCCAAGGAGCAAGCCCACAGGGAGAAGCTTTCTTT. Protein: CASSQGASPQGEAFF.

The CDR3 nucleotides read TGCAGTGCTAGACTTAGCGGGGGCTGGAACGTGGCGCAGTATTTT. This translates into CSARLSGGWNVAQYF. V gene TRBV20-1 combines with J gene TRBJ2-3, with 9 bases identical to TRBD2. The CDR3 has 15 residues. Trimming took 2 bases from V and 10 from J; bases not matched to a gene: 13. Germline V CDR1 and CDR2: DFQATT, SNEGSKA (reference sequence).

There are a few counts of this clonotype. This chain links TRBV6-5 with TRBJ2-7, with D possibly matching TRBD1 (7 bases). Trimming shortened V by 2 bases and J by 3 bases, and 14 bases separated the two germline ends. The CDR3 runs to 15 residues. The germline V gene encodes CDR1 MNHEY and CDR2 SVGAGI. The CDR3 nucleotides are TGTGCCAGCAGTTACGCGGGACAGTCTAGCTACGAGCAGTACTTC. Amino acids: CASSYAGQSSYEQYF.

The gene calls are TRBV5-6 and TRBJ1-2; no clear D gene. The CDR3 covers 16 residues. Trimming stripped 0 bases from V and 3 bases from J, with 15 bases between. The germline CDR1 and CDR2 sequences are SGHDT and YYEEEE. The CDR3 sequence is CASSLATPELYYGYTF. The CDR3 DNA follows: TGTGCCAGCAGCTTGGCCACGCCAGAGCTTTACTATGGCTACACCTTC.

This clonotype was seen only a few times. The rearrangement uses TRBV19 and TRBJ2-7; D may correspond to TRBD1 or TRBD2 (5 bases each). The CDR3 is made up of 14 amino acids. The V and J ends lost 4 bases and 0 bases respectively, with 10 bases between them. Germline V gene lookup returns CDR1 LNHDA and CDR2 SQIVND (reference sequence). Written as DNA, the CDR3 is TGTGCCAGTAGTACCCCGGGACGCTCCTACGAGCAGTACTTC. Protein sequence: CASSTPGRSYEQYF.

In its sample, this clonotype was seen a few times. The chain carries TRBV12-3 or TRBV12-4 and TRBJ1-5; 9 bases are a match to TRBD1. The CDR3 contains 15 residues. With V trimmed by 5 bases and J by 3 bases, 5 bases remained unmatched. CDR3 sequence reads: CASSRTGENNQPQHF. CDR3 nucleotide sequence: TGTGCCAGCAGTCGGACAGGGGAAAACAATCAGCCCCAGCATTTT.

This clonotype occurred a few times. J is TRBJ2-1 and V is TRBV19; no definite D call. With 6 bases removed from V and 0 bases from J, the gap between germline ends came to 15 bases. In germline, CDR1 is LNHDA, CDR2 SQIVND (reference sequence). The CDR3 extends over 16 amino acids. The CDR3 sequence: CASRWSGSNSYNEQFF. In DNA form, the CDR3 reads TGTGCCAGTAGGTGGTCTGGCTCTAACTCCTACAATGAGCAGTTCTTC.

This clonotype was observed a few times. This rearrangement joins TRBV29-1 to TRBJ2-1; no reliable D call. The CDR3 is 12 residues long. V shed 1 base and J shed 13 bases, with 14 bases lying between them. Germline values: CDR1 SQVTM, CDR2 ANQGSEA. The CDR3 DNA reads TGCAGCGTTGAAGTGTTGGCTCGGCGCCAGTTCTTC. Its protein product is CSVEVLARRQFF.

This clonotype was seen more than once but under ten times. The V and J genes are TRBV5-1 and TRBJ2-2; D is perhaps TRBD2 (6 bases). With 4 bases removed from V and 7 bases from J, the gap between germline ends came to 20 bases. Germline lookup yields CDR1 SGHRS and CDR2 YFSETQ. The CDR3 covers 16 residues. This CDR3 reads CASSPLALTGGGELFF. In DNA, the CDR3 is TGCGCCAGCAGCCCCCTCGCCTTAACCGGGGGCGGGGAGCTGTTTTTT.

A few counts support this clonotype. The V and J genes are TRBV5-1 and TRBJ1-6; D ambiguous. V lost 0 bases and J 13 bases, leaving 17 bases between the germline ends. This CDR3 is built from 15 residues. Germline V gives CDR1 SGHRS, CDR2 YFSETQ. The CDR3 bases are TGCGCCAGCAGCTTGGAAGAGGGAGGATCGGGGCCCCTCCACTTT. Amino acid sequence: CASSLEEGGSGPLHF.

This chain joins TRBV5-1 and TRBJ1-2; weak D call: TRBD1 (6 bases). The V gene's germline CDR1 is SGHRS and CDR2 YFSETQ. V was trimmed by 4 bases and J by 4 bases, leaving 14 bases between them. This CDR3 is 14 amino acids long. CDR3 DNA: TGCGCCAGCAGCCCCGGACAGCAGACCTATGGCTACACCTTC. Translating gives CASSPGQQTYGYTF. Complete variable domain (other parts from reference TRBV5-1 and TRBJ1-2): KAGVTQTPRYLIKTRGQQVTLSCSPISGHRSVSWYQQTPGQGLQFLFEYFSETQRNKGNFPGRFSGRQFSNSRSEMNVSTLELGDSALYLCASSPGQQTYGYTFGSGTRLTVV.

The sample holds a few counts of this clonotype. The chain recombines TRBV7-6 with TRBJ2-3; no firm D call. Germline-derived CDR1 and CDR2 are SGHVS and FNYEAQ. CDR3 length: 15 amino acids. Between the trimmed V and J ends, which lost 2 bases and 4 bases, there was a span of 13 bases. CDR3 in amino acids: CASSLTAPGADTQYF. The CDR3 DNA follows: TGTGCCAGCAGCTTAACGGCCCCGGGCGCAGATACGCAGTATTTT. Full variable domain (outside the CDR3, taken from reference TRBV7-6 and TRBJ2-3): GAGVSQSPRYKVTKRGQDVALRCDPISGHVSLYWYRQALGQGPEFLTYFNYEAQQDKSGLPNDRFSAERPEGSISTLTIQRTEQRDSAMYRCASSLTAPGADTQYFGPGTRLTVL.

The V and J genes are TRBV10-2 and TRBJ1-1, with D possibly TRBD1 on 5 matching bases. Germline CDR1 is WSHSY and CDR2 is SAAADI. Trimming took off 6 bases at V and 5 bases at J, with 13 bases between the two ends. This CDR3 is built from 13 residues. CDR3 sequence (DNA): TGCGCCAGCAGGGCCAGGGTAGGGACTGAAGCTTTCTTT. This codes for CASRARVGTEAFF.

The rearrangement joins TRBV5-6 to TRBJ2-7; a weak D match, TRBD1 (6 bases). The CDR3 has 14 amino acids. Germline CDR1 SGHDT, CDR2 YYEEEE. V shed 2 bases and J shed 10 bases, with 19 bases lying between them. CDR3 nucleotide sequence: TGTGCCAGCAGCTTCCAAGATTACAGGGCGATCCAGTACTTC. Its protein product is CASSFQDYRAIQYF.

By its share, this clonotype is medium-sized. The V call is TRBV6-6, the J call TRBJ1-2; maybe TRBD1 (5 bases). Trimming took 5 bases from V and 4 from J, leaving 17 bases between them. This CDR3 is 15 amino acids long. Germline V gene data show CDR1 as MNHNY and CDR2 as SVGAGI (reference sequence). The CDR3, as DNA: TGTGCCAGCAGTCAATACACCGGGACTTCCTATGGCTACACCTTC. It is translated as CASSQYTGTSYGYTF.

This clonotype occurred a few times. CDR3: CASSEGYNYGYTF. Here the CDR3 DNA reads TGTGCCAGCAGCGAGGGGTATAACTATGGCTACACCTTC. This sequence joins TRBV6-1 and TRBJ1-2; TRBD1 might be the D (5 bases). CDR1 and CDR2 (germline): MNHNS, SASEGT. This CDR3 has 13 residues. Trimming took 6 bases from V and 1 from J, leaving 9 bases between them.

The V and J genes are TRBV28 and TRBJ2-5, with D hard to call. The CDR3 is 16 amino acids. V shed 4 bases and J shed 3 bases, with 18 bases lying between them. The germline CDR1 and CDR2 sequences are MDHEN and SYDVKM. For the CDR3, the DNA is TGTGCCAGCAGTTCCCTCCATGTATCCAAAAAAGAGACCCAGTACTTC. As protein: CASSSLHVSKKETQYF.

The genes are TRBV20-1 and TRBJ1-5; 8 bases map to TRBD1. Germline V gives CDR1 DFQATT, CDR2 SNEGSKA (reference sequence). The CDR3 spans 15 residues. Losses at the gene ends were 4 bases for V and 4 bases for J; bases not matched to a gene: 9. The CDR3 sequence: CSAIVETGANQPQHF. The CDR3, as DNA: TGCAGTGCTATTGTTGAGACAGGGGCTAATCAGCCCCAGCATTTT.

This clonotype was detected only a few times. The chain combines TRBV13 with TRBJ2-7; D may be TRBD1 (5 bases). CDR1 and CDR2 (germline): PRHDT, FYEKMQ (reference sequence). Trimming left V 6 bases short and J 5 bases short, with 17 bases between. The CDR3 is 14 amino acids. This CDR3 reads CASRESRAPNEQYF. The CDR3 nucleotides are TGTGCCAGCAGGGAGAGCAGGGCTCCCAACGAGCAGTACTTC.

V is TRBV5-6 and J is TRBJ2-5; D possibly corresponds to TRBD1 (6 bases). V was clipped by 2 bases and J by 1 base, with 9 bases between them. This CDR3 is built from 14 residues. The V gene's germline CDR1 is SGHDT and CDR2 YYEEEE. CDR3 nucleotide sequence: TGTGCCAGCAGCTTTTGGGGGCCCCAAGAGACCCAGTACTTC. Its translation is CASSFWGPQETQYF.

CDR3 region: CASSAVPLDEKLFF. CDR3 DNA: TGTGCCAGCAGTGCCGTCCCCCTCGATGAAAAACTGTTTTTT. The rearrangement uses TRBV6-1 and TRBJ1-4; D gene unclear. Germline CDR1 is MNHNS and CDR2 is SASEGT. This CDR3 contains 14 residues. The germline V and J ends were trimmed by 4 bases and 6 bases, with 12 bases remaining between them.

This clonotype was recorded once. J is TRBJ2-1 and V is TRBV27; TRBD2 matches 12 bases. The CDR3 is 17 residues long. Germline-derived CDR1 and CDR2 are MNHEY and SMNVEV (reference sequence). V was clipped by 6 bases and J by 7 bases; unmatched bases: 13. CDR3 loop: CASSPPQLAGGRNEQFF. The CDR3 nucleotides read TGTGCCAGCAGCCCACCCCAACTAGCGGGGGGCCGGAATGAGCAGTTCTTC.

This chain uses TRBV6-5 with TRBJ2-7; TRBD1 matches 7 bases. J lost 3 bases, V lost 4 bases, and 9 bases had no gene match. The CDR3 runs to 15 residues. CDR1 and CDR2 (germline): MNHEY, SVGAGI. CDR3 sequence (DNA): TGTGCCAGCAGTTCCCTTGGACAGGTGGTCTACGAGCAGTACTTC. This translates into CASSSLGQVVYEQYF.

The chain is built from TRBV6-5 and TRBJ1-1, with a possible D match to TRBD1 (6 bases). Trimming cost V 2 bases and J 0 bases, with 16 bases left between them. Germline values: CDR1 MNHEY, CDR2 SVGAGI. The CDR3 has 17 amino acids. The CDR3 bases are TGTGCCAGCAGTTACCAGAACCCTAGACAGGTGAACACTGAAGCTTTCTTT. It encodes CASSYQNPRQVNTEAFF.